The 9 T cell receptor beta chains in this list originate from one sample, sequenced in a study of lymphopenia after photon versus proton radiotherapy. Produced via immunoSEQ multiplex PCR; TCRdb's table is partial and in-frame only. The sample includes about 160,000 clones, around 85% of them seen just once. The source material was peripheral blood, sampled from a patient treated with photon-based radiotherapy. The receptor set was obtained from a man aged 45-65 years with gastric cancer.

The table lists this clone with a few counts. The chain employs TRBV28 and TRBJ2-1, with TRBD2 matching 9 bases. The J segment lost 7 bases and the V segment lost 4 bases, leaving 2 bases of the junction unmatched. Germline loops: CDR1 MDHEN, CDR2 SYDVKM. The CDR3 is 13 residues long. The CDR3 DNA is TGTGCCAGCAGTTCTACTAGCGGGAATGAGCAGTTCTTC. Translating it yields CASSSTSGNEQFF.

Note on this clone: One base separates it from a far larger clone, so it is likely a read error. V is TRBV6-5 and J is TRBJ2-7; 7 bases are a match to TRBD2. This CDR3 spans 15 amino acids. CDR1 MNHEY and CDR2 SVGAGI come from the germline V gene. The V gene end was trimmed by 4 bases and the J gene end by 3 bases; junction bases not matched to a gene: 9. The CDR3 loop is CASSLLGGDLYEQYF. The CDR3 bases are TGTGCCAGCAGTTTATTGGGGGGGGACCTCTACGAGCAGTACTTC.

The V and J genes are TRBV11-2 and TRBJ1-4, with D unclear. Germline CDR1 and CDR2: SGHAT and FQNNGV. The V end was cut by 1 base, the J end by 2 bases, with 11 bases between. The CDR3 runs to 16 residues. The CDR3 DNA is TGTGCCAGCAGCTTAGGCTCTCGCGGGACTAATGAAAAACTGTTTTTT. Translation: CASSLGSRGTNEKLFF.

This chain connects TRBV27 to TRBJ2-3; TRBD2 aligns across 10 bases. There are 17 residues in the CDR3. With V trimmed by 3 bases and J by 3 bases, 9 bases remained unmatched. Germline V gene sequence: CDR1 MNHEY, CDR2 SMNVEV (reference sequence). The CDR3 DNA reads as TGTGCCAGCAGTTTTGGAGCTAGCGGGAGCTATACAGATACGCAGTATTTT. As protein: CASSFGASGSYTDTQYF.

This chain connects TRBV27 to TRBJ2-3; 9 positions agree with TRBD1. V dropped 2 bases and J dropped 4; count of bases not matched to a gene: 4. The CDR3 runs 15 residues. Germline CDR1 and CDR2: MNHEY and SMNVEV (reference sequence). The CDR3 sequence is CASSLKRTGADTQYF. CDR3 coding DNA: TGTGCCAGCAGTTTAAAGCGGACAGGGGCAGATACGCAGTATTTT.

The chain employs TRBV5-6 and TRBJ2-7; D not certain. Germline V gene sequence: CDR1 SGHDT, CDR2 YYEEEE. V was shortened by 2 bases and J by 0 bases, with 9 bases between the two germline ends. The CDR3 runs 14 residues. Here the CDR3 reads CASSLMRSSYEQYF. The CDR3 nucleotides read TGTGCCAGCAGCTTAATGCGGAGCTCCTACGAGCAGTACTTC.

J is TRBJ2-2 and V is TRBV6-5; a possible D gene is TRBD1 (7 bases). The germline V gene encodes CDR1 MNHEY and CDR2 SVGAGI. V lost 2 bases to trimming and J lost 4 bases, with 14 bases between them. The length of the CDR3 is 16 residues. This CDR3 is CASSYPQGGGTGELFF. CDR3 coding DNA: TGTGCCAGCAGTTACCCCCAGGGGGGTGGCACCGGGGAGCTGTTTTTT.

The chain is built from TRBV5-4 and TRBJ2-1, with 7 bases identical to TRBD2. This CDR3 contains 15 residues. V gave up 2 bases and J gave up 0 bases; unmatched junction bases: 2. Germline assignment: CDR1 SGHNT and CDR2 YYREEE (reference sequence). This CDR3 reads CASSFGEGSYNEQFF. The CDR3, as DNA: TGTGCCAGCAGCTTTGGGGAGGGCTCCTACAATGAGCAGTTCTTC.

In its sample, this clone was seen a few times. V and J are TRBV20-1 and TRBJ1-1; D is uncertain. Trimming stripped 6 bases from V and 5 bases from J, with 7 bases between. Germline CDR1 reads DFQATT; CDR2 reads SNEGSKA (reference sequence). The CDR3 is made up of 10 amino acids. The chain's CDR3 is CSAVGTEAFF. CDR3 coding DNA: TGCAGTGCCGTGGGGACTGAAGCTTTCTTT.